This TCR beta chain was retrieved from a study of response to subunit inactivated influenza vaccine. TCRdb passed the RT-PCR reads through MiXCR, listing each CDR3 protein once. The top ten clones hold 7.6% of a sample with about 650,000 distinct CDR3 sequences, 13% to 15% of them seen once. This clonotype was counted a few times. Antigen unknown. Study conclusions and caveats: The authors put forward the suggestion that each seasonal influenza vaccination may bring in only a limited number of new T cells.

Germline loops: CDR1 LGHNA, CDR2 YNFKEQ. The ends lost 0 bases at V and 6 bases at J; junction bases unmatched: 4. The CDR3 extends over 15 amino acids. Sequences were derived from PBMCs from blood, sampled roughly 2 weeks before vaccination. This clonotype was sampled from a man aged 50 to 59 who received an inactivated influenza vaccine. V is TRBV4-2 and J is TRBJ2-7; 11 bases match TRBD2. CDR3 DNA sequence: TGTGCCAGCAGCCAAGATAAGCTAGCGGGAGGCGAGCAGTACTTC. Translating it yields CASSQDKLAGGEQYF.